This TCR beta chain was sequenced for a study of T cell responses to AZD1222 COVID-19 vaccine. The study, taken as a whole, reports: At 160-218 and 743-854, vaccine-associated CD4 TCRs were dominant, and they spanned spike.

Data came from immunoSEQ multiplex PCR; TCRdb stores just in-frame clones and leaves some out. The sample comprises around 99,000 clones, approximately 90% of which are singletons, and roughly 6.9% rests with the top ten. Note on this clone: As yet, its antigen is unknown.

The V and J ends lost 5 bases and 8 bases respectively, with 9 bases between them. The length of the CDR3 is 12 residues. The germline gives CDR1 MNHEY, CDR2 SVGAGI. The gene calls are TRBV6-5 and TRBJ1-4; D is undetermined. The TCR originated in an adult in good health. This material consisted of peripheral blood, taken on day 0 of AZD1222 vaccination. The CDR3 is CASSRKREKLFF. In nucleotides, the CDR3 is TGTGCCAGCAGTAGAAAGCGGGAAAAACTGTTTTTT.